Listed below are T cell receptor beta chains from one sample, sequenced in a study of T cells after yellow fever vaccination. TCRdb used MiXCR to reprocess the 5' RACE reads, holding one entry per CDR3 protein. Of roughly 240,000 distinct CDR3 sequences in the sample, about 7% were seen once. The source was CD4+ T cells sorted from PBMCs, collected on the day of the yellow fever booster vaccination. These receptors all come from a man aged 30 to 39 who received the YFV17D yellow fever vaccine. The CDR3 runs from the conserved cysteine through the conserved F or W. D genes are given only for firm matches. Clone sizes are given selectively: once, few, many, or a class where the clone is expanded.

J gene	V gene	clone size	D gene	CDR3 protein	CDR3 DNA
TRBJ2-1	TRBV12-3/TRBV12-4	many	.	CASSFEVGRGYNEQFF	TGTGCCAGCAGTTTTGAGGTCGGGAGAGGGTACAATGAGCAGTTCTTC
TRBJ1-1	TRBV28	many	.	CASGILLNTEAFF	TGTGCCAGCGGAATCTTGTTGAACACTGAAGCTTTCTTT
TRBJ2-5	TRBV12-5	many	.	CASGPGEAGTQYF	TGTGCTAGTGGGCCCGGGGAAGCTGGGACCCAGTACTTC
TRBJ1-3	TRBV12-3/TRBV12-4	many	.	CASSLHDTRSTIYF	TGTGCCAGCAGTTTGCACGACACCCGGAGCACCATATATTTT
TRBJ2-7	TRBV7-9	.	.	CASTPGAVLEQYF	TGTGCCAGCACCCCGGGAGCGGTCCTCGAGCAGTACTTC
TRBJ2-5	TRBV15	few	.	CATSAWDNQETQYF	TGTGCCACCAGCGCTTGGGACAACCAAGAGACCCAGTACTTC
TRBJ1-1	TRBV11-2	.	TRBD1	CASSMGQKNTEAFF	TGTGCCAGCAGCATGGGACAGAAGAACACTGAAGCTTTCTTT
TRBJ2-7	TRBV19	many	.	CASSLSTGLSHYEQYF	TGTGCCAGTAGTTTGTCGACAGGACTTAGCCACTACGAGCAGTACTTC
TRBJ2-5	TRBV6-5	.	.	CASSRQWLETQYF	TGTGCCAGCAGCCGACAGTGGTTGGAGACCCAGTACTTC
TRBJ2-7	TRBV30	few	TRBD1	CAWNRGDEQYF	TGTGCCTGGAACAGGGGCGACGAGCAGTACTTC
TRBJ2-5	TRBV7-2	many	TRBD2	CASSRESGGPWETQYF	TGTGCCAGCAGCCGAGAATCGGGAGGGCCGTGGGAGACCCAGTACTTC
TRBJ2-1	TRBV11-2	.	TRBD1	CASSLDGTGFAYNEQFF	TGTGCCAGCAGCTTAGATGGGACAGGGTTCGCTTACAATGAGCAGTTCTTC
TRBJ2-7	TRBV7-9	many	TRBD1	CASSSPGQGSLSNEQYF	TGTGCCAGCAGCTCACCGGGACAGGGGTCTTTGTCCAACGAGCAGTACTTC
TRBJ2-7	TRBV12-3/TRBV12-4	few	.	CASRDTPGSYEQYF	TGTGCCAGCCGTGACACCCCCGGCTCCTACGAGCAGTACTTC
TRBJ1-6	TRBV20-1	many	.	CSAADKAGSSPLHF	TGCAGTGCTGCCGACAAAGCGGGGAGTTCACCCCTCCACTTT
TRBJ1-1	TRBV14	.	.	CASRNLGTEAFF	TGTGCCAGCAGGAACTTGGGGACTGAAGCTTTCTTT
TRBJ2-7	TRBV18	many	.	CASSPVTGNYEQYF	TGTGCCAGCTCACCTGTAACAGGGAACTACGAGCAGTACTTC
TRBJ2-1	TRBV11-1	many	.	CASSRTSGAGEQFF	TGTGCCAGCAGTCGTACATCCGGGGCTGGAGAGCAGTTCTTC
TRBJ2-3	TRBV7-2	few	.	CASSQQGGGTDTQYF	TGTGCCAGCAGCCAACAGGGAGGGGGCACAGATACGCAGTATTTT
TRBJ2-1	TRBV20-1	many	TRBD1	CSAREQTGGYNEQFF	TGCAGTGCTAGAGAACAGACAGGGGGCTACAATGAGCAGTTCTTC
TRBJ2-1	TRBV6-2/TRBV6-3	few	.	CASSYSNGLGGNEQFF	TGTGCCAGCAGTTACTCGAATGGCCTAGGGGGCAATGAGCAGTTCTTC
TRBJ2-5	TRBV7-2	.	.	CASSLGDLYEETQYF	TGTGCCAGCAGCTTAGGAGACCTCTACGAAGAGACCCAGTACTTC
TRBJ1-6	TRBV4-3	few	.	CASSQDSYNSPLHF	TGCGCCAGCAGCCAAGACAGCTATAATTCACCCCTCCACTTT
TRBJ2-2	TRBV7-2	many	.	CASSQTSGNTGELFF	TGTGCCAGCAGCCAAACAAGCGGGAACACCGGGGAGCTGTTTTTT
TRBJ1-1	TRBV5-1	many	.	CASCPGLLNTEAFF	TGCGCCAGCTGCCCGGGGCTGTTGAACACTGAAGCTTTCTTT
TRBJ1-1	TRBV5-1	.	.	CASSPHTGNTEAFF	TGCGCCAGCAGCCCGCATACAGGGAACACTGAAGCTTTCTTT
TRBJ2-2	TRBV9	many	.	CASSVGMTGTGELFF	TGTGCCAGCAGCGTGGGGATGACTGGCACCGGGGAGCTGTTTTTT
TRBJ1-1	TRBV25-1	.	.	CASSMMTGGTEAFF	TGTGCCAGCAGTATGATGACAGGTGGCACTGAAGCTTTCTTT
TRBJ2-1	TRBV20-1	many	.	CSARDLGVRRSYNEQFF	TGCAGTGCTAGAGATCTTGGAGTCAGGCGCTCCTACAATGAGCAGTTCTTC
TRBJ2-3	TRBV20-1	.	TRBD2	CSAPGLAGHSNSDTQYF	TGCAGTGCCCCCGGACTAGCGGGGCACTCAAATTCAGATACGCAGTATTTT
TRBJ1-2	TRBV2	.	.	CASSEDLNYGYTF	TGTGCCAGCAGCGAAGACCTCAACTATGGCTACACCTTC
TRBJ1-1	TRBV3-1	few	.	CASSQSEAEAFF	TGTGCCAGCAGCCAATCGGAGGCGGAAGCTTTCTTT
TRBJ2-7	TRBV6-1	few	.	CASSASSPGRGSYEQYF	TGTGCCAGCAGTGCGTCCAGCCCAGGGAGGGGGTCCTACGAGCAGTACTTC
TRBJ2-1	TRBV7-3	few	.	CASSSTGGYNEQFF	TGTGCCAGCAGCTCGACGGGCGGTTACAATGAGCAGTTCTTC
TRBJ2-1	TRBV27	many	.	CASSLYFSGFEQFF	TGTGCCAGCAGTTTATACTTCTCGGGATTTGAGCAGTTCTTC
TRBJ2-7	TRBV27	few	.	CASSLPASAGSGGQDF	TGTGCCAGCAGTTTACCCGCATCTGCTGGGTCAGGAGGCCAGGACTTC
TRBJ2-5	TRBV18	.	.	CASSPRSRQKKETQYF	TGTGCCAGCTCACCCCGTTCGCGCCAGAAAAAAGAGACCCAGTACTTC
TRBJ2-2	TRBV30	.	.	CAYSVGRVDTGELFF	TGTGCCTACTCAGTGGGCCGGGTTGACACCGGGGAGCTGTTTTTT
TRBJ2-5	TRBV5-1	many	.	CASSAGHPETQYF	TGCGCCAGCAGCGCGGGACACCCAGAGACCCAGTACTTC
TRBJ1-1	TRBV6-6	.	.	CASIQSGGAEAFF	TGTGCCAGCATCCAAAGTGGGGGGGCTGAAGCTTTCTTT
TRBJ2-5	TRBV20-1	.	TRBD2	CSARDFLAENQETQYF	TGCAGTGCTAGAGATTTTCTAGCGGAAAACCAAGAGACCCAGTACTTC
TRBJ1-1	TRBV14	many	TRBD1	CASSRDRVTEAFF	TGTGCCAGCAGCCGAGACAGGGTCACTGAAGCTTTCTTT
TRBJ2-7	TRBV29-1	.	.	CSVGRDTNGEQYF	TGCAGCGTCGGCCGGGACACGAACGGCGAGCAGTACTTC
TRBJ2-7	TRBV18	many	TRBD1	CASSPTLGQGMYEQYF	TGTGCCAGCTCACCAACTCTGGGACAGGGGATGTACGAGCAGTACTTC
TRBJ2-2	TRBV6-4	many	.	CASSVEQGSGELFF	TGTGCCAGCAGTGTGGAGCAGGGCTCCGGGGAGCTGTTTTTT